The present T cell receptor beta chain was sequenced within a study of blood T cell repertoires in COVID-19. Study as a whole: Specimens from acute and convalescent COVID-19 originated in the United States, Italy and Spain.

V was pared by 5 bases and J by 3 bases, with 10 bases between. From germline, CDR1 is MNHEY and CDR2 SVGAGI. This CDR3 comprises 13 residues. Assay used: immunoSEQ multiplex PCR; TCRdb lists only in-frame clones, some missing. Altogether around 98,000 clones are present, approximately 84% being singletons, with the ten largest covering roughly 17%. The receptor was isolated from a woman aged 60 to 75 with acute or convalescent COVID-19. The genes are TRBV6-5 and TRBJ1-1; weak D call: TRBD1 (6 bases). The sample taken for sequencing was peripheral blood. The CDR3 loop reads CASSLRTDTEAFF. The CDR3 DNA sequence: TGTGCCAGCAGTCTCCGGACAGACACTGAAGCTTTCTTT.